These 11 T cell receptor beta chains originate from one sample sequenced in a study of technical replicates of blood from a handful of donors. TCRdb's table, derived via immunoSEQ multiplex PCR, lists solely in-frame clones and lacks some. Here the sample spans roughly 60,000 clones, 65% to 90% being singletons. The material sequenced was PBMCs. The receptors were gathered from a human donor in good health. Some clones in this sample may be carry-over from other donors' samples.

The chain is built from TRBV29-1 and TRBJ1-1; tentatively, D is TRBD1 (5 bases). The CDR3 runs to 11 residues. CDR1 and CDR2 from the germline V gene are SQVTM and ANQGSEA. Trimming stripped 4 bases from V and 4 bases from J, with 7 bases between. The CDR3 DNA follows: TGCAGCGTTGTCAGGGTCACTGAAGCTTTCTTT. Its translation: CSVVRVTEAFF.

The chain recombines TRBV10-3 with TRBJ2-7, with 9 bases lining up with TRBD2. The ends lost 8 bases at V and 5 bases at J; junction bases unmatched: 10. The CDR3 spans 14 residues. Germline lookup yields CDR1 ENHRY and CDR2 SYGVKD. CDR3 DNA: TGTGCCATCTCAAGCGGGGGGCGAGGCAACGAGCAGTACTTC. It yields the protein CAISSGGRGNEQYF.

The CDR3 coding sequence is TGTGCCAGCAGCTTGGAGGTAGCGGGACGAAATGAGCAGTTCTTC. It codes for CASSLEVAGRNEQFF. The chain carries TRBV11-1 and TRBJ2-1; the match to TRBD2 covers 8 bases. The CDR3 runs 15 residues. J gave up 7 bases and V 3 bases, and 8 bases lay outside the gene matches. The germline gives CDR1 SGHAT, CDR2 FQDESV (reference sequence).

V and J are TRBV7-2 and TRBJ2-7; D possibly corresponds to TRBD2 (7 bases). Germline loops: CDR1 SGHTA, CDR2 FQGNSA. This CDR3 comprises 16 residues. V was shortened by 7 bases and J by 7 bases, with 26 bases between the two germline ends. CDR3 residues: CASTTLPVGGAGEQYF. DNA of the CDR3: TGTGCCAGCACAACCCTCCCCGTGGGGGGGGCGGGGGAGCAGTACTTC.

V gene TRBV2 combines with J gene TRBJ2-5; D remains unclear. V was shortened by 10 bases and J by 1 base, with 10 bases between the two germline ends. The CDR3 extends over 12 amino acids. Germline lookup yields CDR1 SNHLY and CDR2 FYNNEI. The CDR3 loop reads CATSRGQETQYF. In nucleotides, the CDR3 is TGTGCCACATCGCGCGGCCAAGAGACCCAGTACTTC.

The chain links TRBV4-3 to TRBJ1-3; D is ambiguous. Looked up from germline, CDR1 is LGHNA and CDR2 is YSLEER. V was pared by 0 bases and J by 4 bases, with 10 bases between. CDR3 length equals 15 residues. Here the CDR3 reads CASSQDDWVGNTIYF. In DNA form, the CDR3 reads TGCGCCAGCAGCCAAGATGACTGGGTCGGAAACACCATATATTTT.

The chain's CDR3 is CASSQEVGRAFGELFF. The CDR3 DNA sequence: TGCGCCAGCAGCCAAGAGGTCGGGAGGGCCTTCGGGGAGCTGTTTTTT. The J gene is TRBJ2-2, the V gene TRBV4-3; 8 bases match TRBD2. V shed 0 bases, J shed 7 bases, and the junction held 7 bases outside the gene matches. Germline V gene sequence: CDR1 LGHNA, CDR2 YSLEER. The length of the CDR3 is 16 residues.

The sample holds one count of this clone. This chain joins TRBV18 and TRBJ2-4; 13 positions agree with TRBD2. The germline V gene encodes CDR1 KGHSH and CDR2 LQKENI. This CDR3 contains 15 residues. V gave up 2 bases and J gave up 10 bases; unmatched junction bases: 5. CDR3 DNA: TGTGCCAGCTCACCAGGGACTAGCGGGACAGGAATTCAGTACTTC. It yields the protein CASSPGTSGTGIQYF.

The rearrangement uses TRBV30 and TRBJ2-5; D possibly corresponds to TRBD1 (6 bases). The CDR3 is made up of 11 amino acids. Looked up from germline, CDR1 is GTSNPN and CDR2 is SVGIG (reference sequence). Trimming left V 5 bases short and J 7 bases short, with 11 bases between. The CDR3 sequence is CAWAVQGTQYF. Here the CDR3 DNA reads TGTGCCTGGGCTGTACAGGGGACCCAGTACTTC. Combining the CDR3 with reference TRBV30 and TRBJ2-5 gives the whole variable domain SQTIHQWPATLVQPVGSPLSLECTVEGTSNPNLYWYRQAAGRGLQLLFYSVGIGQISSEVPQNLSASRPQDRQFILSSKKLLLSDSGFYLCAWAVQGTQYFGPGTRLLVL.

Only a few counts were recorded for this clone. This chain uses TRBV7-9 with TRBJ1-1; 8 bases line up with TRBD1. Per the germline V gene, CDR1 is SEHNR and CDR2 is FQNEAQ (reference sequence). CDR3 length: 15 amino acids. V dropped 5 bases and J dropped 0; count of bases not matched to a gene: 5. CDR3 in DNA: TGTGCCAGCAGCCCCCGGGACAGGTTGAACACTGAAGCTTTCTTT. Residues: CASSPRDRLNTEAFF.

The chain employs TRBV7-2 and TRBJ2-7; TRBD2 aligns across 7 bases. This CDR3 spans 14 amino acids. V was clipped by 5 bases and J by 4 bases; unmatched bases: 8. Germline-derived CDR1 and CDR2 are SGHTA and FQGNSA. CDR3 sequence: CASSPWGGEYEQYF. CDR3 nucleotides: TGTGCCAGCAGCCCCTGGGGGGGGGAGTACGAGCAGTACTTC.